The 8 T cell receptor beta chains given below trace back to one sample, sequenced in a study of read filtering for tumor transcriptome and immune sequencing. From 400 to 450 ng of RNA, a library with molecular barcoded alpha/delta and beta/gamma adaptors was made. TCRdb passed the reads through MiXCR, listing each CDR3 protein once. The table shows fewer than 50,000 distinct CDR3 sequences, with around 15% occurring only once. What was sequenced was a population of CD138-negative cells sorted from bone marrow. The receptors derive from a donor at least 40 years old with multiple myeloma.

The chain has TRBV2 and TRBJ2-2, with 7 bases matching TRBD2. The ends lost 7 bases at V and 6 bases at J; junction bases unmatched: 8. Germline-derived CDR1 and CDR2 are SNHLY and FYNNEI. The CDR3 is 14 amino acids. CDR3 amino acids: CASMTGTTAGELFF. In DNA form, the CDR3 reads TGTGCCAGCATGACCGGGACTACGGCCGGGGAGCTGTTTTTT. The full variable domain, its missing parts supplied by reference TRBV2 and TRBJ2-2, is EPEVTQTPSHQVTQMGQEVILRCVPISNHLYFYWYRQILGQKVEFLVSFYNNEISEKSEIFDDQFSVERPDGSNFTLKIRSTKLEDSAMYFCASMTGTTAGELFFGEGSRLTVL.

This clonotype occurred many times. The chain carries TRBV5-1 and TRBJ2-4, with 7 bases matching TRBD1. V lost 7 bases, J lost 5 bases, and 6 bases stayed unmatched. Germline values: CDR1 SGHRS, CDR2 YFSETQ. This CDR3 contains 13 residues. The CDR3, as DNA: TGCGCCAGCGGACCCGGGACAGAAAACATTCAGTACTTC. Translation: CASGPGTENIQYF.

This clonotype was recorded many times. The chain recombines TRBV12-5 with TRBJ2-2; 13 nucleotides line up with TRBD2. This CDR3 is built from 15 residues. Germline V gives CDR1 LGHNT, CDR2 FRNRAP. With 6 bases clipped from V and 9 bases from J, the junction kept 7 bases outside the gene matches. The CDR3 DNA reads as TGTGCTAGTGGGTCTACTAGCGGGAGGGCCCGGGAGCTGTTTTTT. Its translation: CASGSTSGRARELFF.

This clonotype was observed many times. This chain connects TRBV5-4 to TRBJ2-3; D is uncertain. Germline CDR1 is SGHNT and CDR2 is YYREEE (reference sequence). This CDR3 is 15 amino acids long. Between the trimmed V and J ends, which lost 1 base and 4 bases, there was a span of 13 bases. The CDR3 here is CASSLLSQPPDTQYF. In DNA form, the CDR3 reads TGTGCCAGCAGCTTGTTGTCTCAACCCCCAGATACGCAGTATTTT.

This clonotype has just a few counts. This chain joins TRBV24-1 and TRBJ2-1; 13 nucleotides line up with TRBD2. V lost 4 bases to trimming and J lost 5 bases; unmatched junction nucleotides: 4. The CDR3 is made up of 16 amino acids. CDR1 KGHDR and CDR2 SFDVKD come from the germline V gene. The CDR3 coding sequence is TGTGCCACCAGTGACTGGACTAGCGGGAGAAACAATGAGCAGTTCTTC. Translation gives CATSDWTSGRNNEQFF.

This clonotype was counted at least ten times. The V and J genes are TRBV11-2 and TRBJ2-3, with D tentatively TRBD2 (5 bases). Germline-derived CDR1 and CDR2 are SGHAT and FQNNGV. Trimming removed 4 bases from V and 1 base from J, with 15 bases in between. The CDR3 length is 16 residues. The chain's CDR3 is CASSSRTGLGTDTQYF. The CDR3 bases are TGTGCCAGCAGCTCCCGTACGGGATTAGGCACAGATACGCAGTATTTT.

This clonotype was recorded at least ten times. The chain has TRBV30 and TRBJ1-1; a weak D match, TRBD1 (5 bases). This CDR3 comprises 14 residues. Germline assignment: CDR1 GTSNPN and CDR2 SVGIG (reference sequence). Trimming pared 3 bases from V and 0 bases from J, leaving 11 bases between. The CDR3 loop is CAWRGPGLNTEAFF. DNA for the CDR3: TGTGCCTGGAGGGGCCCGGGACTGAACACTGAAGCTTTCTTT. Based on the CDR3 plus reference TRBV30 and TRBJ1-1, the full variable domain is SQTIHQWPATLVQPVGSPLSLECTVEGTSNPNLYWYRQAAGRGLQLLFYSVGIGQISSEVPQNLSASRPQDRQFILSSKKLLLSDSGFYLCAWRGPGLNTEAFFGQGTRLTVV.

This clonotype was seen repeatedly, ten times or more. A much larger clone sits a single nucleotide away, making a read error possible. The rearrangement uses TRBV29-1 and TRBJ2-1; D uncertain. The V end lost 5 bases, the J end lost 12 bases, and 17 bases lay between the germline ends. This CDR3 is 12 amino acids long. Germline V gives CDR1 SQVTM, CDR2 ANQGSEA. The DNA of the CDR3 is TGCAGCGTTCTCCCGACCCTTATTGCGCAGTTCTTC. Its translation: CSVLPTLIAQFF.